These T cell receptor beta chains were read from a single sample in a study of blood T cell repertoires in COVID-19. Libraries were prepared by immunoSEQ multiplex PCR; TCRdb keeps only in-frame clonotypes and omits some of them. The sample contains some 230,000 clones, 80% to 85% of which appear only once. The sequencing sample was made of peripheral blood. These receptors were taken from a woman aged 25 to 39 who had recovered from COVID-19. CDR3s include the opening cysteine and the closing phenylalanine or tryptophan. D genes are given only for firm matches. For some rows the clone size is stated as once, few or many, or as a class when expanded; others skip it.

V gene	clone size	J gene	D gene	CDR3 protein	CDR3 DNA
TRBV9	few	TRBJ1-1	TRBD1	CASSVAGQGMNTEAFF	TGTGCCAGCAGCGTAGCAGGACAGGGGATGAACACTGAAGCTTTCTTT
TRBV10-2	-	TRBJ1-2	-	CASRPDSYGYTF	TGCGCCAGCAGGCCTGACAGCTATGGCTACACCTTC
TRBV19	once	TRBJ2-3	-	CASSMLRPDTQYF	TGTGCCAGTAGTATGTTGAGGCCAGATACGCAGTATTTT
TRBV20-1	-	TRBJ2-1	-	CSARSRDEQFF	TGCAGTGCTCGGAGCCGGGATGAGCAGTTCTTC
TRBV30	-	TRBJ2-1	-	CAWREYSGYSYNEQFF	TGTGCCTGGAGGGAATATAGCGGCTACTCCTACAATGAGCAGTTCTTC
TRBV5-4	few	TRBJ2-7	TRBD2	CASSRKAGGPDEQYF	TGTGCCAGCAGCCGAAAAGCGGGAGGGCCCGACGAGCAGTACTTC
TRBV6-1	-	TRBJ1-2	-	CASSEQGRGGYTF	TGTGCCAGCAGTGAACAGGGCCGCGGTGGCTACACCTTC
TRBV28	-	TRBJ1-5	-	CASWQVNQPQHF	TGTGCCAGCTGGCAAGTAAATCAGCCCCAGCATTTT
TRBV18	-	TRBJ2-7	TRBD1	CASSPKQGAREEQYF	TGTGCCAGCTCACCAAAACAGGGGGCTCGGGAAGAGCAGTACTTC
TRBV29-1	-	TRBJ2-3	TRBD2	CSGLAGPTDTQYF	TGCAGCGGGCTAGCGGGTCCCACAGATACGCAGTATTTT
TRBV7-2	-	TRBJ1-4	TRBD1	CASSAGTGLSKKLFF	TGTGCCAGCAGCGCCGGGACAGGGTTGTCCAAAAAACTGTTTTTT
TRBV5-1	-	TRBJ2-5	TRBD2	CASSSSSGRETQYF	TGCGCCAGCAGCTCGTCTAGCGGGAGGGAGACCCAGTACTTC
TRBV11-2	-	TRBJ2-3	-	CASSLREEPLTDTQYF	TGTGCCAGCAGCTTAAGGGAGGAACCACTCACAGATACGCAGTATTTT
TRBV11-3	once	TRBJ2-7	TRBD1	CASSPEGTGPYEQYF	TGTGCCAGCAGCCCAGAGGGGACAGGCCCCTACGAGCAGTACTTC
TRBV5-1	-	TRBJ1-2	-	CASSLGQSQHGYTF	TGCGCCAGCAGCTTGGGTCAATCACAGCATGGCTACACCTTC
TRBV18	once	TRBJ2-2	-	CASSPPAGNTGELFF	TGTGCCAGCTCACCACCGGCAGGGAACACCGGGGAGCTGTTTTTT
TRBV19	-	TRBJ2-5	TRBD2	CASSVAPGTSTPQYF	TGTGCCAGTAGTGTAGCCCCCGGGACTAGCACCCCGCAGTACTTC
TRBV28	-	TRBJ2-7	-	CASSPPGVSAEQYF	TGTGCCAGCAGTCCTCCAGGGGTGAGCGCCGAGCAGTACTTC
TRBV11-3	-	TRBJ2-3	TRBD1	CASSLSGTGGTDTQYF	TGTGCCAGCAGCTTAAGTGGGACAGGGGGCACAGATACGCAGTATTTT
TRBV28	-	TRBJ2-1	-	CASSSLDLSDNEQFF	TGTGCCAGCAGTAGCCTAGATTTGAGCGACAATGAGCAGTTCTTC
TRBV7-9	few	TRBJ2-3	-	CASREELTDTQYF	TGTGCCAGCCGCGAAGAGCTCACAGATACGCAGTATTTT
TRBV28	-	TRBJ1-1	-	CASRYTPDTEAFF	TGTGCCAGCAGGTATACCCCGGACACTGAAGCTTTCTTT
TRBV12-3/TRBV12-4	-	TRBJ2-7	TRBD1	CASSIGTGLEQYF	TGTGCCAGCAGTATTGGGACAGGGCTTGAGCAGTACTTC
TRBV18	few	TRBJ1-5	TRBD1	CASTGDGNQPQHF	TGTGCCAGCACAGGGGATGGGAATCAGCCCCAGCATTTT
TRBV3-1/TRBV3-2	-	TRBJ2-6	-	CASSLPYGSGANVLTF	TGTGCCAGCAGCCTGCCCTACGGGAGCGGGGCCAACGTCCTGACTTTC
TRBV11-2	-	TRBJ2-7	TRBD2	CASSSIGLAGVNEQYF	TGTGCCAGCAGCTCGATCGGACTAGCGGGAGTTAACGAGCAGTACTTC
TRBV19	-	TRBJ2-5	TRBD1	CASSPLPTGEETQYF	TGTGCCAGTAGTCCCCTCCCGACAGGGGAAGAGACCCAGTACTTC
TRBV29-1	-	TRBJ2-5	-	CSVEIMFGTQYF	TGCAGCGTTGAGATAATGTTCGGGACCCAGTACTTC
TRBV18	-	TRBJ2-2	TRBD2	CASSLRLAANTGELFF	TGTGCCAGCTCCTTAAGACTAGCGGCGAACACCGGGGAGCTGTTTTTT
TRBV28	-	TRBJ2-7	-	CASTSLVFGSDSYEQYF	TGTGCCAGCACCTCTCTAGTTTTCGGTTCTGACTCCTACGAGCAGTACTTC
TRBV28	once	TRBJ2-7	-	CASSLGATSYEQYF	TGTGCCAGCAGCCTAGGGGCTACCAGCTACGAGCAGTACTTC
TRBV7-9	-	TRBJ2-3	-	CASSLLDSSTDTQYF	TGTGCCAGCAGTCTCTTGGACAGTAGCACAGATACGCAGTATTTT
TRBV4-1	once	TRBJ2-3	-	CASSQVASASTDTQYF	TGCGCCAGCAGCCAAGTTGCCAGCGCTAGCACAGATACGCAGTATTTT
TRBV24-1	-	TRBJ2-7	TRBD1	CATSGESGTGAYEQYF	TGTGCCACCAGTGGCGAATCCGGGACAGGGGCTTACGAGCAGTACTTC
TRBV10-1	-	TRBJ1-1	-	CASSVMTGGDTEAFF	TGCGCCAGCAGTGTGATGACCGGGGGGGACACTGAAGCTTTCTTT
TRBV9	-	TRBJ1-4	-	CASSVGGINEKLFF	TGTGCCAGCAGCGTAGGTGGCATTAATGAAAAACTGTTTTTT
TRBV28	-	TRBJ1-1	-	CASSSGGTEAFF	TGTGCCAGCAGTTCCGGGGGCACTGAAGCTTTCTTT
TRBV6-1	-	TRBJ2-3	-	CASSERAGPSDTQYF	TGTGCCAGCAGTGAAAGAGCAGGGCCCTCAGATACGCAGTATTTT
TRBV25-1	-	TRBJ2-3	TRBD1	CASSDGGTGERDTQYF	TGTGCCAGCAGTGATGGCGGGACAGGGGAGCGAGATACGCAGTATTTT
TRBV28	once	TRBJ1-2	-	CASSPRRVTDTF	TGTGCCAGCAGTCCCCGGCGCGTTACAGACACCTTC
TRBV28	-	TRBJ2-7	TRBD1	CASSRTGYEQYF	TGTGCCAGCAGCCGGACAGGCTACGAGCAGTACTTC
TRBV7-9	-	TRBJ2-2	TRBD1	CASSLTPGQGKFGGELFF	TGTGCCAGCAGCTTAACTCCGGGACAGGGGAAGTTCGGCGGGGAGCTGTTTTTT
TRBV5-1	-	TRBJ1-1	-	CASSDPSGGNTEAFF	TGCGCCAGCAGCGATCCTTCCGGGGGTAACACTGAAGCTTTCTTT
TRBV24-1	-	TRBJ2-2	TRBD2	CATSIPSGGGELFF	TGTGCCACCAGTATTCCTAGCGGCGGCGGGGAGCTGTTTTTT
TRBV9	-	TRBJ2-1	-	CASSPRGTYNEQFF	TGTGCCAGCAGCCCCCGAGGGACCTACAATGAGCAGTTCTTC